This TCR beta chain was identified in a study of T cells in Graves' hyperthyroidism and ophthalmopathy. Study-wide results and caveats: Before onset, ophthalmopathy was predicted by the model a median around 6 months earlier. Classification by a 13 V-J model distinguished ophthalmopathy from stable hyperthyroidism.

Amplified TCR beta CDR3 regions derived from RNA transcripts. A set of HTBI primers served as the primers for a first-round RT-PCR of the TCR CDR3. TCRdb called the multiplex PCR reads again in MiXCR, with one record for every CDR3 protein. The repertoire includes 300,000 to 450,000 distinct CDR3 sequences, roughly 25% of them detected once, and less than 85% sits in the top ten. Out of approximately 10 ml of fresh peripheral blood came the PBMCs. Points on this clonotype: The antigen is unknown.

CDR1 and CDR2 (germline): SQVTM, ANQGSEA. Trimming took off 6 bases at V and 0 bases at J, with 21 bases between the two ends. This CDR3 has 17 residues. The sequenced sample was blood. The receptor's source is a man aged 50 to 60 with Graves' hyperthyroidism. This chain joins TRBV29-1 and TRBJ2-1, with a weak D call TRBD2 (6 bases). CDR3 region: CSVKVRLDLSSYNEQFF. The DNA for the CDR3 is TGCAGCGTGAAAGTAAGACTAGACCTCAGCTCCTACAATGAGCAGTTCTTC.